The rows below give T cell receptor beta chains drawn from one sample of a study of blood T cell repertoires in COVID-19. Sequenced by immunoSEQ multiplex PCR; TCRdb stores in-frame clones only, minus some. This sample has about 130,000 clones, with approximately 80% found just once. The sequencing input was PBMCs or T cells enriched from blood (not recorded which). All receptors derive from a man aged 50 to 59 who had recovered from COVID-19. Both conserved end residues are part of each CDR3. The order of the fields is J gene, D gene, V gene, clone size, CDR3 protein, CDR3 DNA. A D gene is named only where the DNA matches it firmly. Size tells how often a clone was seen (once, few, many) or the class of an expanded clone, and some rows leave it out.

TRBJ2-5	TRBD2	TRBV6-2/TRBV6-3	.	CASSYLGSGEETQYF	TGTGCCAGCAGTTACCTAGGGAGCGGGGAAGAGACCCAGTACTTC
TRBJ2-3	TRBD2	TRBV6-5	once	CASSYSSGGSTDTQYF	TGTGCCAGCAGTTACTCGAGCGGGGGTAGCACAGATACGCAGTATTTT
TRBJ2-7	TRBD1	TRBV4-1	.	CASSQDGAGGPLEQYF	TGCGCCAGCAGCCAAGATGGCGCAGGGGGCCCGCTCGAGCAGTACTTC
TRBJ2-3	TRBD2	TRBV7-2	.	CASSWTSGGANTQYF	TGTGCCAGCAGCTGGACTAGCGGGGGGGCAAATACGCAGTATTTT
TRBJ2-3	TRBD1	TRBV18	.	CASSVQGLDTQYF	TGTGCCAGCTCAGTACAGGGGCTAGATACGCAGTATTTT
TRBJ1-6	.	TRBV30	.	CAWSPVTAYNSPLHF	TGTGCCTGGAGTCCGGTCACCGCTTATAATTCACCCCTCCACTTT
TRBJ2-3	TRBD2	TRBV19	once	CASSPGLGVRDTQYF	TGTGCCAGTAGCCCAGGACTAGGTGTGCGAGATACGCAGTATTTT
TRBJ1-2	TRBD1	TRBV18	.	CASSPGVQGAEGYTF	TGTGCCAGCTCACCAGGGGTGCAGGGGGCGGAAGGCTACACCTTC
TRBJ1-4	.	TRBV7-7	.	CASSLPYEKLFF	TGTGCTAGCAGCTTACCCTATGAAAAACTGTTTTTT
TRBJ1-4	TRBD1	TRBV30	.	CAWSTDRWNEKLFF	TGTGCCTGGAGTACGGACAGGTGGAACGAAAAACTGTTTTTT
TRBJ2-7	.	TRBV7-8	.	CASSRELVPGLEQYF	TGTGCCAGCAGCCGAGAACTCGTCCCGGGTCTCGAGCAGTACTTC
TRBJ2-7	TRBD1	TRBV6-5	.	CASSSDRGMGEQYF	TGTGCCAGCAGTTCGGACAGGGGGATGGGAGAGCAGTACTTC
TRBJ2-1	TRBD2	TRBV24-1	.	CATSGASGSNEQFF	TGTGCCACCAGTGGGGCTAGCGGGAGCAATGAGCAGTTCTTC
TRBJ1-2	TRBD1	TRBV5-1	.	CASSLGQGANYGYTF	TGCGCCAGCAGCTTGGGACAGGGGGCTAACTATGGCTACACCTTC
TRBJ2-1	TRBD2	TRBV10-3	.	CAISGLAGGQFSNEQFF	TGTGCCATCAGTGGACTAGCGGGGGGCCAATTCAGCAATGAGCAGTTCTTC
TRBJ1-6	.	TRBV11-2	.	CASSLVDLNSPLHF	TGTGCCAGCAGCTTAGTAGACTTGAATTCACCCCTCCACTTT
TRBJ1-5	TRBD1	TRBV6-2/TRBV6-3	few	CASSYHRGGNQPQHF	TGTGCCAGCAGTTACCACAGGGGCGGCAATCAGCCCCAGCATTTT
TRBJ1-5	TRBD1	TRBV2	.	CASRNMDRGSNQPQHF	TGTGCCAGCAGGAACATGGACAGGGGAAGCAATCAGCCCCAGCATTTT
TRBJ1-3	.	TRBV7-6	.	CASSLITDTSGNTIYF	TGTGCCAGCAGCTTAATCACTGACACCTCTGGAAACACCATATATTTT
TRBJ1-2	.	TRBV30	.	CAWSVATNYGYTF	TGTGCCTGGAGTGTAGCCACTAACTATGGCTACACCTTC
TRBJ1-1	TRBD1	TRBV19	once	CASSIYQGGNTEAFF	TGTGCCAGTAGTATATACCAGGGGGGGAACACTGAAGCTTTCTTT
TRBJ1-6	.	TRBV28	.	CASHSLYRGTSPLHF	TGTGCCAGCCACAGTTTATATAGGGGGACGTCACCCCTCCACTTT
TRBJ2-7	.	TRBV6-1	.	CASSEFGMARGFYEQYF	TGTGCCAGCAGTGAGTTCGGCATGGCCAGGGGATTCTACGAGCAGTACTTC
TRBJ2-1	.	TRBV7-9	few	CASSFRDRNNEQFF	TGTGCCAGCAGCTTCCGTGATAGAAACAATGAGCAGTTCTTC
TRBJ1-4	.	TRBV11-2	.	CASSSVTEKLFF	TGTGCCAGCAGCTCGGTCACCGAAAAACTGTTTTTT
TRBJ1-1	.	TRBV7-8	once	CASSPWNTEAFF	TGTGCCAGCAGCCCCTGGAACACTGAAGCTTTCTTT
TRBJ2-2	.	TRBV24-1	.	CATSVPGSGTGELFF	TGTGCCACCAGTGTTCCAGGGTCGGGCACCGGGGAGCTGTTTTTT
TRBJ1-1	TRBD1	TRBV5-5	once	CASSSTGLQGTEAFF	TGTGCCAGCAGCTCGACAGGGCTTCAGGGCACTGAAGCTTTCTTT
TRBJ2-7	TRBD1	TRBV6-2/TRBV6-3	few	CASSSRDRGHEQYF	TGTGCCAGCAGTTCCCGGGACAGGGGCCACGAGCAGTACTTC
TRBJ2-5	.	TRBV5-4	.	CASSLAGLVEGAQYF	TGTGCCAGCAGCTTGGCTGGACTGGTAGAGGGGGCCCAGTACTTC
TRBJ2-7	.	TRBV7-8	.	CASSLPRQGGYEQYF	TGTGCCAGCAGTCTACCCAGACAGGGAGGTTACGAGCAGTACTTC
TRBJ2-3	.	TRBV18	.	CASSPLQGTTDTQYF	TGTGCCAGCTCACCATTACAGGGAACCACAGATACGCAGTATTTT
TRBJ2-3	TRBD2	TRBV19	.	CASRTSLAGFGDTQYF	TGTGCCAGTAGAACTTCATTAGCGGGCTTCGGCGATACGCAGTATTTT
TRBJ1-1	.	TRBV19	.	CASSILPPGSTEAFF	TGTGCCAGTAGTATACTCCCGCCGGGTAGCACTGAAGCTTTCTTT
TRBJ2-3	TRBD2	TRBV5-1	.	CASSSGLAGRTDTQYF	TGCGCCAGCAGCTCGGGACTAGCGGGGCGCACAGATACGCAGTATTTT
TRBJ2-1	TRBD2	TRBV13	.	CASSPIRLAGPSSSYNEQFF	TGTGCCAGCAGCCCTATCCGACTAGCGGGTCCCTCGAGCTCCTACAATGAGCAGTTCTTC
TRBJ2-2	TRBD2	TRBV10-3	.	CAIREDTNTGELFF	TGTGCCATACGGGAGGATACCAACACCGGGGAGCTGTTTTTT
TRBJ1-6	.	TRBV28	once	CASSKQGARGSPLHF	TGTGCCAGCAGTAAACAGGGCGCAAGAGGTTCACCCCTCCACTTT
TRBJ1-2	TRBD1	TRBV7-2	few	CASSFSDRGSGYTF	TGTGCCAGCAGCTTTTCTGACAGGGGGTCCGGCTACACCTTC
TRBJ1-6	TRBD1	TRBV5-1	.	CASSLKPGTGTSPLHF	TGCGCCAGCAGCTTGAAACCCGGGACAGGGACTTCACCCCTCCACTTT
TRBJ2-7	TRBD1	TRBV7-9	.	CASSPETGVYEQYF	TGTGCCAGCAGTCCAGAGACAGGGGTCTACGAGCAGTACTTC
TRBJ1-2	.	TRBV2	.	CASSEQGRGAGYTF	TGTGCCAGCAGTGAACAGGGGAGAGGAGCTGGCTACACCTTC